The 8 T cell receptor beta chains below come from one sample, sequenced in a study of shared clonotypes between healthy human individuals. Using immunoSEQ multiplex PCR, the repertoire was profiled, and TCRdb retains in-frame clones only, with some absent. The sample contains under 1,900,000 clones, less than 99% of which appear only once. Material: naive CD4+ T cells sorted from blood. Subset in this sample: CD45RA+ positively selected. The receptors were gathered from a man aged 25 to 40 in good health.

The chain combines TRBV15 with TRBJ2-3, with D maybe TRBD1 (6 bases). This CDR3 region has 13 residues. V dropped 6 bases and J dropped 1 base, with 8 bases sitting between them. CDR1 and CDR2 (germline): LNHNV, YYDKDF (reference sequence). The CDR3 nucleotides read TGTGCCACCAGGGACAGCGGCACAGATACGCAGTATTTT. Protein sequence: CATRDSGTDTQYF.

DNA for the CDR3: TGTGCCAGCAGCTTACCTAGCGTTACAGATACGCAGTATTTT. Its translation: CASSLPSVTDTQYF. The chain recombines TRBV5-4 with TRBJ2-3, with a possible D match to TRBD2 (6 bases). This CDR3 has 14 amino acids. Germline lookup yields CDR1 SGHNT and CDR2 YYREEE (reference sequence). Trimming pared 2 bases from V and 3 bases from J, leaving 10 bases between.

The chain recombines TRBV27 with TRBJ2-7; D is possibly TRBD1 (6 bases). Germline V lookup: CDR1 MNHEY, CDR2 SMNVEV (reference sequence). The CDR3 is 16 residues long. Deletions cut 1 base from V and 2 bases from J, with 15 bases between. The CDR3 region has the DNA TGTGCCAGCAGTTTATTTCCCAACAGGGTTCCCTACGAGCAGTACTTC. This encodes CASSLFPNRVPYEQYF.

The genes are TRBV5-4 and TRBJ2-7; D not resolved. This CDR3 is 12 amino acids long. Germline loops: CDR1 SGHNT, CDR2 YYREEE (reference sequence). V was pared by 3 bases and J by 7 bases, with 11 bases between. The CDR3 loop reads CASSSPLDEQYF. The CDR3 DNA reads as TGTGCCAGCAGCTCACCTTTAGATGAGCAGTACTTC.

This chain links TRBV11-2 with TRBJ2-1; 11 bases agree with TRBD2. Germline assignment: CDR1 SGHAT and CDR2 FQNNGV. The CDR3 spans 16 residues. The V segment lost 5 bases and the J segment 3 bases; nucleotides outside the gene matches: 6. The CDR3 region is CASSRIAGGNYNEQFF. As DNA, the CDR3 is TGTGCCAGCAGCCGGATAGCGGGAGGGAACTACAATGAGCAGTTCTTC.

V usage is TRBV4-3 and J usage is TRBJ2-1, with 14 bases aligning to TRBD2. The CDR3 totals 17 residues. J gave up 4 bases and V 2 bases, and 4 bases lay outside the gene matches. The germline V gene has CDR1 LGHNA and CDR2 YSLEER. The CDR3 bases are TGCGCCAGCAGCCAACAGGGACTAGCGGGAGTGTACAATGAGCAGTTCTTC. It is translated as CASSQQGLAGVYNEQFF.

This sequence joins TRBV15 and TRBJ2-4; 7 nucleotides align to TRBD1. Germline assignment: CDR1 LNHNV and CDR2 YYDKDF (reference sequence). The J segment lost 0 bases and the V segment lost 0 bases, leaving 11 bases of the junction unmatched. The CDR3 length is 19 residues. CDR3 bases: TGTGCCACCAGCAGAGATCGGTTTTCGACAGGGCTAGCCAAAAACATTCAGTACTTC. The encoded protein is CATSRDRFSTGLAKNIQYF.

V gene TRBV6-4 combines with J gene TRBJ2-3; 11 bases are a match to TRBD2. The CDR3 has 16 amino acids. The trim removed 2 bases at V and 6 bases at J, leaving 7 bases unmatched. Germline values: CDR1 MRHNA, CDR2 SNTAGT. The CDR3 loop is CASSDTSGRLADTQYF. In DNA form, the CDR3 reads TGTGCCAGCAGTGACACTAGCGGGAGATTGGCGGATACGCAGTATTTT.